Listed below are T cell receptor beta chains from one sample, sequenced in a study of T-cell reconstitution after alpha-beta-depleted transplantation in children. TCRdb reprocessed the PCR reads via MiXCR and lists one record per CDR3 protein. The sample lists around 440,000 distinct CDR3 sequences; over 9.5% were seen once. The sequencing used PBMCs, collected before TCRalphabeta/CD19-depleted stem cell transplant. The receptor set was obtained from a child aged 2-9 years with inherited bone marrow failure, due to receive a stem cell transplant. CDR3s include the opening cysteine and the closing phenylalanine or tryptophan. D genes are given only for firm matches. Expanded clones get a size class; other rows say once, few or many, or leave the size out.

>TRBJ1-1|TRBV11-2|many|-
CASSNRWGISTEAFF
TGTGCCAGCAGCAACCGTTGGGGGATTAGTACTGAAGCTTTCTTT
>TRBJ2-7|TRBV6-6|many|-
CASTLIQGYGQYF
TGTGCCAGCACCCTCATCCAAGGCTACGGGCAGTACTTC
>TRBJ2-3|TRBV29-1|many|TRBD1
CSEPTGLTDTQYF
TGCAGTGAACCGACAGGGCTTACAGATACGCAGTATTTT
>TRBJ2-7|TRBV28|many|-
CASSKRQVTHEQYF
TGTGCCAGCAGTAAAAGACAGGTTACCCACGAGCAGTACTTC
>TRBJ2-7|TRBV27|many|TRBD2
CASSRSGLAGPYEQYF
TGTGCCAGCAGTAGATCGGGACTAGCGGGCCCCTACGAGCAGTACTTC
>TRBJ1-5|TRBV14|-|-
CASNPLAANRNQPQHF
TGTGCCAGCAACCCTCTCGCCGCAAACCGCAATCAGCCCCAGCATTTT
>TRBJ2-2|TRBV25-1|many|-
CASHGSNTGELFF
TGTGCCAGCCACGGATCGAACACCGGGGAGCTGTTTTTT
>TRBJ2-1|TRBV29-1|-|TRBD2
CSAPGLAGGPYNEQFF
TGCAGCGCCCCCGGACTAGCGGGAGGACCATACAATGAGCAGTTCTTC
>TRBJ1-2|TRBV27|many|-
CASSLNPADHNYGYTF
TGTGCCAGCAGTTTAAATCCGGCAGACCATAACTATGGCTACACCTTC
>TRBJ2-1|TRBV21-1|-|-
CASGNSTYNEQFF
TGTGCCAGCGGTAACTCAACCTACAATGAGCAGTTCTTC
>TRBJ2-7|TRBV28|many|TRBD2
CASSLSPSGAYEQYF
TGTGCCAGCAGTTTATCGCCTAGCGGGGCCTACGAGCAGTACTTC
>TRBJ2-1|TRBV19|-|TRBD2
CASSRLATNEQFF
TGTGCCAGTAGTCGACTAGCGACAAATGAGCAGTTCTTC
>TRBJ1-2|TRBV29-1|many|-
CSVESGPGYTF
TGCAGCGTTGAATCAGGGCCCGGCTACACCTTC
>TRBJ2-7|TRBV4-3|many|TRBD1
CASSQDRAGGYEQYF
TGCGCCAGCAGCCAAGATCGGGCAGGGGGCTACGAGCAGTACTTC
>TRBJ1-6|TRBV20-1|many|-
CSARDLGGSPLHF
TGCAGTGCTAGAGATCTCGGGGGTTCACCCCTCCACTTT
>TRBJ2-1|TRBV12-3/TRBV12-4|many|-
CASSSGFDEQFF
TGTGCCAGCAGTTCCGGGTTCGATGAGCAGTTCTTC
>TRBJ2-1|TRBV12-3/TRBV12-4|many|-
CASSLLALTDEQFF
TGTGCCAGCAGTTTACTCGCTCTGACGGATGAGCAGTTCTTC
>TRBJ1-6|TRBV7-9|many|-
CASSLATGNPLHF
TGTGCCAGCAGCCTTGCTACAGGGAACCCGCTACACTTT
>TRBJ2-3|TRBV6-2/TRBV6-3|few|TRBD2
CASLPRGRAGDTQYF
TGTGCCAGCCTACCCCGCGGGAGGGCCGGAGATACGCAGTATTTT
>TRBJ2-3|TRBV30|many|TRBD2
CAWSKGLAASTDTQYF
TGTGCCTGGAGTAAAGGACTAGCGGCTAGCACAGATACGCAGTATTTT
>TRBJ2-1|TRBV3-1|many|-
CASSQAPKGYNEQFF
TGTGCCAGCAGCCAAGCACCCAAGGGTTACAATGAGCAGTTCTTC
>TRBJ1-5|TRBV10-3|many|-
CAIRDRDSQPQHF
TGTGCCATCAGGGACAGAGACAGTCAGCCCCAGCATTTT
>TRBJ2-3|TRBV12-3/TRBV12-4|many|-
CASSYSRNTDTQYF
TGTGCCAGCAGTTACTCACGGAACACAGATACGCAGTATTTT
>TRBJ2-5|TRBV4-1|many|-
CASSQGAVQETQYF
TGCGCCAGCAGCCAAGGGGCAGTTCAAGAGACCCAGTACTTC
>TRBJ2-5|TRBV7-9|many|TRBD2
CASSLISGPEETQYF
TGTGCCAGCAGCTTGATTAGCGGGCCCGAAGAGACCCAGTACTTC
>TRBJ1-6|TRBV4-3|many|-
CASSQEAGRNSYNSPLHF
TGCGCCAGCAGCCAAGAGGCAGGGAGGAATTCCTATAATTCACCCCTCCACTTT
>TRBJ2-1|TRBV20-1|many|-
CSARAWGQSSYNEQFF
TGCAGTGCTAGAGCTTGGGGGCAGAGCTCCTACAATGAGCAGTTCTTC
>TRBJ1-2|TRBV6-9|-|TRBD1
CASSYGDRGNGYTF
TGTGCCAGCAGTTATGGGGACAGGGGGAACGGCTACACCTTC
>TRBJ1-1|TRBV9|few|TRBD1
CASSVAGSGQGYTEAFF
TGTGCCAGCAGCGTAGCGGGATCGGGACAGGGCTACACTGAAGCTTTCTTT
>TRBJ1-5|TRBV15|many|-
CATSRVGWQYFQPQHF
TGTGCCACCAGCAGAGTTGGGTGGCAGTACTTCCAGCCCCAGCATTTT
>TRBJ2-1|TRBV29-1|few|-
CSGDRDTDNEQFF
TGCAGCGGAGACCGGGACACCGACAATGAGCAGTTCTTC
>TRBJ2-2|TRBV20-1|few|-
CCARELGGWDTGELFF
TGCTGTGCTAGAGAGTTGGGGGGCTGGGACACCGGGGAGCTGTTTTTT
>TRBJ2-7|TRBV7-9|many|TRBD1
CASSPTGGNSHEQYF
TGTGCCAGCAGCCCGACAGGGGGCAATTCCCACGAGCAGTACTTC
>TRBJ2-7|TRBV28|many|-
CASTPSGVGYEQYF
TGTGCCAGCACCCCATCGGGGGTAGGCTACGAGCAGTACTTC
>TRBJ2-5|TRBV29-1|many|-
CSVPQGSQETQYF
TGCAGCGTTCCGCAGGGATCACAAGAGACCCAGTACTTC
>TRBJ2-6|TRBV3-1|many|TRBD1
CASSIGTAPGANVLTF
TGTGCCAGCAGCATTGGGACAGCCCCTGGGGCCAACGTCCTGACTTTC
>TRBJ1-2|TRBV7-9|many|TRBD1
CASTGQFYGYTF
TGTGCCAGCACGGGACAGTTCTATGGCTACACCTTC
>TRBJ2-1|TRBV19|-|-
CASSMGLYNEQFF
TGTGCCAGTAGTATGGGACTTTACAATGAGCAGTTCTTC
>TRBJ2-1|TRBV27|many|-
CASSSGTDSINEQFF
TGTGCCAGCAGTTCCGGGACTGATTCTATCAATGAGCAGTTCTTC
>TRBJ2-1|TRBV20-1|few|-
CSARVIGNEQFF
TGCAGTGCTAGGGTGATCGGTAATGAGCAGTTCTTC
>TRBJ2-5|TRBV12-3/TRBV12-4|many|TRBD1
CASSPGTARTRTQYF
TGTGCCAGCAGTCCGGGGACAGCTAGAACCCGGACCCAGTACTTC
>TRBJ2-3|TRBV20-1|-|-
CSARVGREGGWGDTQYF
TGCAGTGCTAGAGTTGGGAGAGAGGGGGGATGGGGAGATACGCAGTATTTT
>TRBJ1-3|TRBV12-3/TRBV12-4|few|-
CASSSTHGASGNTIYF
TGTGCCAGCAGTTCCACTCATGGGGCATCTGGAAACACCATATATTTT
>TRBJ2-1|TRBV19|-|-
CASSISLAIYNEQFF
TGTGCCAGTAGTATAAGTCTAGCTATATACAATGAGCAGTTCTTC
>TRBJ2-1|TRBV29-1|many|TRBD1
CSEGQGWNEQFF
TGCAGCGAGGGACAGGGGTGGAATGAGCAGTTCTTC
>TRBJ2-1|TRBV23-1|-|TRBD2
CASSRTRPSNDQFF
TGCGCCAGCAGTCGGACTAGACCTAGTAATGACCAGTTCTTC
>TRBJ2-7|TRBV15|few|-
CATGGSTPPYEQYF
TGTGCCACCGGGGGTTCTACCCCGCCCTACGAGCAGTACTTC
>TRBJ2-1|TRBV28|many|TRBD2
CASTFLAGIEQFF
TGTGCCAGCACTTTCCTAGCGGGAATTGAGCAGTTCTTC
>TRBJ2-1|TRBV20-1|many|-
CSAPPLAAEQFF
TGCAGTGCGCCGCCCCTTGCGGCTGAGCAGTTCTTC
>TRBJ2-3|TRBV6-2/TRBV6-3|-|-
CASSSTGSDTQYF
TGTGCCAGCAGTTCTACAGGGTCAGATACGCAGTATTTT
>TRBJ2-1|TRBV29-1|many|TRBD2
CSVDSSGSDNEQFF
TGCAGCGTTGACTCTAGCGGGAGTGACAATGAGCAGTTCTTC
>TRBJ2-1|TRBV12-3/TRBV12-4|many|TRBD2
CASKGTSGSGNEQFF
TGTGCCAGCAAAGGGACTAGCGGGAGTGGTAATGAGCAGTTCTTC
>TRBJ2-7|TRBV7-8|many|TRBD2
CASSLAGGSTYEQYF
TGTGCCAGCAGCTTGGCGGGAGGGTCCACCTACGAGCAGTACTTC
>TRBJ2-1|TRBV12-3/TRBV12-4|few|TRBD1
CASSPGQGAWEQFF
TGTGCCAGCAGTCCGGGACAGGGGGCCTGGGAGCAGTTCTTC
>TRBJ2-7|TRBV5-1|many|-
CASSLEARGRWYEQYF
TGCGCCAGCAGCTTGGAAGCCAGGGGCAGATGGTACGAGCAGTACTTC
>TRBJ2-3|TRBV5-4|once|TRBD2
CASSLEAGGRTDTQYF
TGTGCCAGCAGCTTGGAGGCGGGAGGGAGGACAGATACGCAGTATTTT
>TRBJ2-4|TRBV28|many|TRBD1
CASSFWTGLAKNIQYF
TGTGCCAGCAGTTTTTGGACAGGCCTAGCCAAAAACATTCAGTACTTC
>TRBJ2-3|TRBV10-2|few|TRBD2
CASILLGPGGADTQYF
TGCGCCAGCATTTTACTCGGTCCTGGGGGGGCAGATACGCAGTATTTT
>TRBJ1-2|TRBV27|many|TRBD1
CASSQRTGMNGYTF
TGTGCCAGCAGTCAGAGGACAGGGATGAATGGCTACACCTTC
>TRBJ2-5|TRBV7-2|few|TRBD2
CASSLRVLAGKETQYF
TGTGCCAGCAGCTTACGCGTACTAGCGGGAAAAGAGACCCAGTACTTC